This note documents a single T cell receptor beta chain sequence. The antigen remains undetermined. MiXCR was run by TCRdb on the 5' RACE reads, yielding one entry per CDR3 protein. The table has about 82,000 distinct CDR3 sequences, roughly 13% seen once. V lost 1 base and J lost 2, with 8 bases in between. The CDR3 is 14 residues long. Germline CDR1 and CDR2: SEHNR and FQNEAQ (reference sequence). The data derive from a study of T-cell memory formation after mild COVID-19. Study-wide points: Later expanders leaned toward CD4+, whereas clones contracting from day 15 to 85 were balanced CD4/CD8.

The sequencing sample was made of PBMCs or a T cell subset sorted from them (not recorded which). The V call is TRBV7-9, the J call TRBJ2-5, with TRBD2 as a possible D gene (6 bases). The sequence derives from a man aged 18 to 30 who had mild COVID-19 (a few samples of this study predate the infection). Cell type and time point are not known. The CDR3 loop is CASSLELAQETQYF. In nucleotides, the CDR3 is TGTGCCAGCAGCTTAGAACTAGCACAAGAGACCCAGTACTTC.